Each of the 22 T cell receptor beta chains below was sequenced from the same sample in a study of blood T cell repertoires in COVID-19. The protocol was immunoSEQ multiplex PCR, while the TCRdb copy is restricted to in-frame clones and leaves out a portion. Found here are some 140,000 clones, just under 85% of them singletons; the top ten hold about 29%. Sample: peripheral blood. Every receptor here comes from an older woman with acute or convalescent COVID-19.

The V call is TRBV5-1, the J call TRBJ1-1, with 9 bases that match TRBD1. The CDR3 length is 15 residues. Germline V gene data show CDR1 as SGHRS and CDR2 as YFSETQ. J lost 1 base, V lost 5 bases, and 6 bases had no gene match. The DNA for the CDR3 is TGCGCCAGCAGAGATACAGGGGGCTCGAACACTGAAGCTTTCTTT. Translation: CASRDTGGSNTEAFF. The full variable domain, with the rest looked up from reference TRBV5-1 and TRBJ1-1, is KAGVTQTPRYLIKTRGQQVTLSCSPISGHRSVSWYQQTPGQGLQFLFEYFSETQRNKGNFPGRFSGRQFSNSRSEMNVSTLELGDSALYLCASRDTGGSNTEAFFGQGTRLTVV.

This chain uses TRBV1 with TRBJ2-7; the table's D call, TRBD2, has no DNA check behind it. TRBV1 is recorded as a pseudogene. The CDR3 spans 14 residues. DNA for the CDR3: TGCACCAGCAGCCAGAATAGCGAGAGGGACGAGCAGTACTTC. This translates into CTSSQNSERDEQYF.

The chain is built from TRBV7-2 and TRBJ1-6; D might be TRBD1 (6 bases). The CDR3 has 16 residues. Trimming took 2 bases from V and 9 from J, leaving 17 bases between them. CDR1 and CDR2 from the germline V gene are SGHTA and FQGNSA. CDR3 nucleotide sequence: TGTGCCAGCAGCTTATCCGGGACAAGGCCTCTTTCACCCCTCCACTTT. Translating gives CASSLSGTRPLSPLHF.

The chain recombines TRBV7-2 with TRBJ2-4; the D is unclear. Trimming removed 3 bases at V and 16 bases at J, with 19 bases between. Germline values: CDR1 SGHTA, CDR2 FQGNSA. The CDR3 extends over 13 amino acids. The CDR3 DNA is TGTGCCAGCAGCTTTACGCAACTTTCTCTGTCCTACTTC. Translating gives CASSFTQLSLSYF.

The rearrangement joins TRBV30 to TRBJ1-5, with TRBD1 matching over 7 bases. Germline V gene data show CDR1 as GTSNPN and CDR2 as SVGIG (reference sequence). This CDR3 contains 14 residues. Germline trimming cut 5 bases from V and 6 bases from J; bases unmatched to any gene: 10. CDR3 sequence: CAWGQTGYGQPQHF. CDR3 DNA: TGTGCCTGGGGCCAGACAGGGTACGGTCAGCCCCAGCATTTT.

This sequence joins TRBV6-4 and TRBJ1-6, with a tentative D call TRBD1 (6 bases). Trimming took 3 bases from V and 9 from J, leaving 12 bases between them. The CDR3 loop spans 14 amino acids. Germline CDR1 reads MRHNA; CDR2 reads SNTAGT. This CDR3 is CASSETGGGSPLHF. The CDR3, as DNA: TGTGCCAGCAGTGAGACAGGCGGCGGTTCACCCCTCCACTTT.

This chain uses TRBV11-2 with TRBJ2-1; 7 nucleotides match TRBD2. There are 15 residues in the CDR3. Germline assignment: CDR1 SGHAT and CDR2 FQNNGV. The V gene end was trimmed by 3 bases and the J gene end by 2 bases; junction bases not matched to a gene: 4. In DNA, the CDR3 is TGTGCCAGCAGCTTGGCCGGGACTACCTACAATGAGCAGTTCTTC. It translates to CASSLAGTTYNEQFF.

This clone appeared a single time. This chain connects TRBV5-1 to TRBJ2-3; D might be TRBD2 (7 bases). Germline-derived CDR1 and CDR2 are SGHRS and YFSETQ. With 4 bases removed from V and 5 bases from J, the gap between germline ends came to 20 bases. The CDR3 has 16 amino acids. As DNA, the CDR3 is TGCGCCAGCAGCCCATCGGGGGGCACGCTCGGAGATACGCAGTATTTT. The encoded protein is CASSPSGGTLGDTQYF.

This clone was counted many times. The CDR3 DNA reads as TGTGCCAGCAGCCAAACCCCGGTGTCCGCTTACTACGAGCAGTACTTC. Translation gives CASSQTPVSAYYEQYF. The chain carries TRBV27 and TRBJ2-7; unclear D gene. This CDR3 is 16 amino acids long. Germline assignment: CDR1 MNHEY and CDR2 SMNVEV (reference sequence). V lost 6 bases, J lost 3 bases, and 21 bases lay in between.

V gene TRBV21-1 combines with J gene TRBJ2-1; the D segment call TRBD1 is taken from the table without a DNA check. TRBV21-1 is a pseudogene segment. The CDR3 is 16 residues long. The DNA of the CDR3 is TGTGCCAGCAGCAAACCTCGAATTGGCAATTACAATGAGCAGTTCTTC. It codes for CASSKPRIGNYNEQFF.

The chain recombines TRBV5-4 with TRBJ2-1; no definite D call. The germline CDR1 and CDR2 sequences are SGHNT and YYREEE (reference sequence). Trimming removed 4 bases from V and 5 bases from J, with 13 bases in between. The CDR3 runs to 14 residues. The chain's CDR3 is CASSPGRYHNEQFF. The CDR3 DNA reads TGTGCCAGCAGCCCCGGCAGGTATCACAATGAGCAGTTCTTC.

CDR3 in amino acids: CASSANPGQTNTEAFF. The CDR3 nucleotides read TGCGCCAGCAGCGCAAACCCCGGACAGACGAACACTGAAGCTTTCTTT. The chain recombines TRBV5-1 with TRBJ1-1; possible D gene TRBD1, 6 bases. This CDR3 comprises 16 residues. The V gene lost 4 bases and the J gene lost 1 base, with 17 bases spanning the gap. Germline values: CDR1 SGHRS, CDR2 YFSETQ.

The chain links TRBV5-4 to TRBJ2-2; 7 positions agree with TRBD2. This CDR3 spans 15 amino acids. Losses at the gene ends were 4 bases for V and 6 bases for J; bases not matched to a gene: 9. CDR1 is SGHNT, CDR2 YYREEE, per germline (reference sequence). CDR3 amino acids: CASSPLSTSSGELFF. The DNA of the CDR3 is TGTGCCAGCAGCCCATTATCGACTAGCTCCGGGGAGCTGTTTTTT.

This clone was found many times. V and J are TRBV6-6 and TRBJ1-1; 7 positions agree with TRBD1. In germline, CDR1 is MNHNY, CDR2 SVGAGI (reference sequence). J gave up 4 bases and V 2 bases, and 10 bases lay outside the gene matches. This CDR3 has 16 amino acids. The CDR3 reads CASSYPLRGRGTEAFF. CDR3 sequence (DNA): TGTGCCAGCAGTTACCCTCTGAGGGGGCGGGGCACTGAAGCTTTCTTT.

This chain joins TRBV27 and TRBJ2-5, with D possibly TRBD1 on 6 matching bases. Trimming took off 6 bases at V and 5 bases at J, with 13 bases between the two ends. The CDR3 is made up of 13 amino acids. Germline CDR1 and CDR2: MNHEY and SMNVEV (reference sequence). The CDR3 region is CASRGAAGETQYF. CDR3 bases: TGTGCCAGCAGGGGGGCAGCCGGGGAGACCCAGTACTTC.

The chain joins TRBV28 to TRBJ1-4; a weak D match, TRBD1 (5 bases). Per germline, CDR1 MDHEN and CDR2 SYDVKM. This CDR3 has 17 amino acids. Deletions cut 5 bases from V and 0 bases from J, with 16 bases between. Here the CDR3 DNA reads TGTGCCAGCAGTCCTTGGGGGGGAGGGACAACTAATGAAAAACTGTTTTTT. This codes for CASSPWGGGTTNEKLFF.

This chain connects TRBV7-8 to TRBJ1-5, with TRBD1 matching over 8 bases. Germline V gives CDR1 SGHVS, CDR2 FQNEAQ. Trimming at V came to 2 bases and at J to 1 base, leaving 4 bases not matched to a gene. The CDR3 consists of 16 residues. Here the CDR3 DNA reads TGTGCCAGCAGCTTATCAGGGGGCTTAAGCAATCAGCCCCAGCATTTT. Translation gives CASSLSGGLSNQPQHF.

The CDR3 loop reads CASSEQGNSNQPQHF. The CDR3 DNA follows: TGTGCCAGTAGCGAACAGGGGAATAGCAATCAGCCCCAGCATTTT. V and J are TRBV19 and TRBJ1-5, with 7 bases identical to TRBD1. The trim removed 6 bases at V and 0 bases at J, leaving 5 bases unmatched. Per germline, CDR1 LNHDA and CDR2 SQIVND (reference sequence). The CDR3 length is 15 residues.

The V call is TRBV5-1, the J call TRBJ1-2, with TRBD1 matching over 7 bases. Trimming took 4 bases from V and 4 from J; bases not matched to a gene: 4. Germline V gene lookup returns CDR1 SGHRS and CDR2 YFSETQ. The CDR3 has 13 residues. The CDR3 DNA sequence: TGCGCCAGCAGCCCGGGACAGCTCTATGGCTACACCTTC. Encoded protein: CASSPGQLYGYTF.

This chain uses TRBV28 with TRBJ1-1; D is undetermined. Germline loops: CDR1 MDHEN, CDR2 SYDVKM. The V end was cut by 3 bases, the J end by 4 bases, with 12 bases between. This CDR3 is built from 14 residues. This CDR3 reads CASSFGQGSTEAFF. The CDR3 DNA sequence: TGTGCCAGCAGTTTCGGGCAAGGGAGCACTGAAGCTTTCTTT.

This chain joins TRBV9 and TRBJ2-1; D call uncertain. V lost 1 base, J lost 3 bases, and 8 bases lay in between. Germline V gene lookup returns CDR1 SGDLS and CDR2 YYNGEE. The CDR3 runs to 14 residues. The CDR3: CASSVSRFYNEQFF. CDR3 coding DNA: TGTGCCAGCAGCGTAAGCAGGTTCTACAATGAGCAGTTCTTC.

The rearrangement uses TRBV5-1 and TRBJ2-7; 7 bases are a match to TRBD2. Germline CDR1 and CDR2: SGHRS and YFSETQ. The V segment lost 5 bases and the J segment 2 bases; nucleotides outside the gene matches: 10. CDR3 length: 15 amino acids. The CDR3: CASRPNSGSAYEQYF. In DNA, the CDR3 is TGCGCCAGCAGACCCAATAGCGGGTCTGCCTACGAGCAGTACTTC.